This entry describes one TCR beta chain. What it binds is unknown. CD4 enrichment then naive enrichment separated naive from memory CD4+ cells. The CDR3 is 13 amino acids. The V end was cut by 1 base, the J end by 5 bases, with 10 bases between. Germline V gene lookup returns CDR1 SGHRS and CDR2 YFSETQ. Sequencing used immunoSEQ multiplex PCR; TCRdb keeps in-frame clones, though not all of them. The data contain approximately 40,000 clones, 70% to 80% of them seen just once; the ten biggest clones take up 2.5% to 3%. This entry belongs to a study of CD4 T cells in relation to SARS-CoV-2 and coronaviruses. Study outcomes and limitations: According to naive versus memory sequencing, detected responses are memory recall, not newly primed.

The sequencing input was memory CD4+ T cells from PBMCs, cultured in vitro. V is TRBV5-1 and J is TRBJ2-7; D may correspond to TRBD1 or TRBD2 (5 bases each). The TCR was taken from an adult with COVID-19. CDR3 nucleotide sequence: TGCGCCAGCAGCTTGTCAAGGGACCACGAGCAGTACTTC. Protein: CASSLSRDHEQYF.